The subject of this entry is one T cell receptor (beta chain). PCR amplification relied on 60 Vbeta primers (plus 13 Jbeta primers). The protocol was immunoSEQ multiplex PCR, while the TCRdb copy is restricted to in-frame clones and leaves out a portion. The sample shows 140,000 to 150,000 clones, about four fifths of them seen only once. Looked up from germline, CDR1 is LGHNA and CDR2 is YSLEER. V was clipped by 0 bases and J by 0 bases; unmatched bases: 1. This CDR3 has 16 residues. The data were taken from a study of cytomegalovirus exposure and HLA in healthy donors. This clonotype was obtained from a man in his forties in good health and CMV-seronegative. The sample taken for sequencing was PBMCs. V gene TRBV4-3 combines with J gene TRBJ2-7; 11 positions match TRBD1. The chain's CDR3 is CASSQDGQGASYEQYF. The CDR3 region has the DNA TGCGCCAGCAGCCAAGACGGACAGGGGGCCTCCTACGAGCAGTACTTC.